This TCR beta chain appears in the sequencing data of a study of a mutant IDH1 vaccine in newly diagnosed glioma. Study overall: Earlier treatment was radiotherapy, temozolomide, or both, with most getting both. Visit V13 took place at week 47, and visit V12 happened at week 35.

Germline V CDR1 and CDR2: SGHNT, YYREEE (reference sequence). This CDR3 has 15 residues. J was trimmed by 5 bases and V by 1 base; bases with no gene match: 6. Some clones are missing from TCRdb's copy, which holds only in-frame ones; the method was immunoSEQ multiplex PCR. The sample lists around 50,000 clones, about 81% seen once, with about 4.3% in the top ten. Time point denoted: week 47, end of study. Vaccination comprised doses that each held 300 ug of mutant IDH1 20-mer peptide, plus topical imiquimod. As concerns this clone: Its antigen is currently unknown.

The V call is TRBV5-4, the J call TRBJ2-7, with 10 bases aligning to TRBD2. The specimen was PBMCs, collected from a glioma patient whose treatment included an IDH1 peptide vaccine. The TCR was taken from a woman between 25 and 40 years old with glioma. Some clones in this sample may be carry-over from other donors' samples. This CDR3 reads CASSLRPSGSDEQYF. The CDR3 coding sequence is TGTGCCAGCAGCTTGAGGCCTAGCGGGAGTGACGAGCAGTACTTC.